Below are 20 T cell receptor beta chains sequenced from a single sample in a study of cytomegalovirus exposure and HLA in healthy donors. The PCR ran on 60 Vbeta and 13 Jbeta primers. Clones were sequenced by immunoSEQ multiplex PCR, and TCRdb holds only the in-frame ones, with some missing. The sample includes about 110,000 clones, about 80% of them seen just once. Sequenced sample: PBMCs. All receptors derive from a woman between 50 and 59 years old in good health and CMV-seropositive.

The genes are TRBV6-1 and TRBJ2-5, with a weak D call TRBD1 (6 bases). Near its end, the DNA agrees better with TRBJ2-7, so the J call may be wrong. This CDR3 is built from 14 residues. Germline V CDR1 and CDR2: MNHNS, SASEGT. Here the CDR3 reads CASSGYRDGYEQYF. CDR3 coding DNA: TGTGCCAGCAGTGGCTACAGGGACGGCTACGAGCAGTACTTC.

This clone was picked up a small number of times. The chain combines TRBV13 with TRBJ1-1; a possible D gene is TRBD1 (6 bases). Germline CDR1 is PRHDT and CDR2 is FYEKMQ (reference sequence). CDR3 length equals 14 residues. Trimming took 5 bases from V and 0 from J, leaving 10 bases between them. For the CDR3, the DNA is TGTGCCAGCAGCCCCAGGGGACTGAACACTGAAGCTTTCTTT. Translating it yields CASSPRGLNTEAFF.

As for this clone: Relative to the germline gene, one junction end is altered; a read error may explain this. The gene calls are TRBV29-1 and TRBJ2-4; 9 positions match TRBD1. In germline, CDR1 is SQVTM, CDR2 ANQGSEA. This CDR3 spans 15 amino acids. CDR3 sequence (DNA): TGCAGCGTCCCGGGACAGGGCTTAGCCAAAAACAGTCAGTACTTC. Translated: CSVPGQGLAKNSQYF.

The chain recombines TRBV6-5 with TRBJ1-6, with 10 bases aligning to TRBD1. The CDR3 sequence is 16 residues long. The V gene's germline CDR1 is MNHEY and CDR2 SVGAGI. The junction had 8 bases not matched to a gene; V was cut back by 2 bases and J by 10 bases. In DNA, the CDR3 is TGTGCCAGCAGTTACGGGGACAGGGGCCCAGGGTCACCCCTCCACTTT. Translation: CASSYGDRGPGSPLHF.

This clone showed up just a few times. This chain connects TRBV5-1 to TRBJ2-5, with 8 bases lining up with TRBD1. The CDR3 runs to 16 residues. Germline V gene lookup returns CDR1 SGHRS and CDR2 YFSETQ. V lost 4 bases to trimming and J lost 5 bases; unmatched junction nucleotides: 13. This CDR3 is CASSDRDRLGGETQYF. The CDR3 DNA is TGCGCCAGCAGCGACCGGGACAGGCTAGGGGGGGAGACCCAGTACTTC.

This clone was recorded a few times. This chain links TRBV10-3 with TRBJ2-1; 8 bases fit TRBD2. V gave up 4 bases and J gave up 9 bases; unmatched junction bases: 17. Germline-derived CDR1 and CDR2 are ENHRY and SYGVKD. CDR3 length equals 17 residues. The CDR3 DNA reads as TGTGCCATCAGTGGAGTTGGCGGGAGGAGGCCCCCCCGTGAGCAGTTCTTC. Protein product: CAISGVGGRRPPREQFF.

The genes are TRBV7-8 and TRBJ2-5; 9 positions match TRBD1. The J segment lost 2 bases and the V segment lost 0 bases, leaving 7 bases of the junction unmatched. CDR3 size: 17 residues. Looked up from germline, CDR1 is SGHVS and CDR2 is FQNEAQ. CDR3 nucleotides: TGTGCCAGCAGCTTAGCCGGGACAGGGATGAGACAAGAGACCCAGTACTTC. This translates into CASSLAGTGMRQETQYF.

This clone has a single count. No DNA is shown, since the ends of the CDR3 on it are uncertain; the CDR3 is the one TCRdb lists. The chain carries TRBV21-1 and TRBJ1-3; TRBD1, the table's D call, lacks a check against the DNA. TRBV21-1 is a pseudogene segment. The CDR3 has 17 residues if both end residues are counted. CDR3 region: CASSKGSQWALGNTIYF.

V gene TRBV12-5 combines with J gene TRBJ2-5; D gene uncertain. Germline CDR1 is LGHNT and CDR2 is FRNRAP. This CDR3 contains 14 residues. V lost 2 bases to trimming and J lost 2 bases, with 9 bases between them. In DNA, the CDR3 is TGTGCTAGTGGTTTGAGCAGGCCACAAGAGACCCAGTACTTC. Its translation: CASGLSRPQETQYF. The full variable domain, in which reference TRBV12-5 and TRBJ2-5 provide the parts outside the CDR3, is DARVTQTPRHKVTEMGQEVTMRCQPILGHNTVFWYRQTMMQGLELLAYFRNRAPLDDSGMPKDRFSAEMPDATLATLKIQPSEPRDSAVYFCASGLSRPQETQYFGPGTRLLVL.

The chain uses TRBV5-6 and TRBJ1-3; perhaps TRBD1 as D (5 bases). Trimming stripped 4 bases from V and 0 bases from J, with 14 bases between. The CDR3 is made up of 16 amino acids. Germline V gives CDR1 SGHDT, CDR2 YYEEEE. As DNA, the CDR3 is TGTGCCAGCAGCCCCCTGACAGACCTCTCTGGAAACACCATATATTTT. It encodes CASSPLTDLSGNTIYF.

To note about this clone: Mismatch with germline at one junction end may stem from a read error. The J gene is TRBJ2-5, the V gene TRBV7-9, with TRBD2 matching 7 bases. The V gene's germline CDR1 is SEHNR and CDR2 FQNEAQ (reference sequence). This CDR3 has 14 amino acids. The DNA for the CDR3 is TGTTCCAGCAGCTCTTCCGGGACTAAAGAGACCCAGTACTTC. It codes for CSSSSSGTKETQYF.

This rearrangement joins TRBV7-2 to TRBJ2-7; TRBD2 matches 13 bases. Trimming took 7 bases from V and 4 from J; bases not matched to a gene: 7. CDR3 length equals 15 residues. CDR1 is SGHTA and CDR2 is FQGNSA in the germline V gene. CDR3 protein: CASTLGLAGVYEQYF. The CDR3 coding sequence is TGTGCCAGCACCCTTGGACTAGCGGGGGTTTACGAGCAGTACTTC.

The rearrangement links TRBV5-1 to TRBJ1-2; D unclear. The CDR3 extends over 12 amino acids. Trimming took off 1 base at V and 4 bases at J, with 5 bases between the two ends. Germline-derived CDR1 and CDR2 are SGHRS and YFSETQ. As DNA, the CDR3 is TGCGCCAGCAGCTTGACTGCCTATGGCTACACCTTC. It translates to CASSLTAYGYTF.

This clone was detected a few times. The CDR3 DNA reads TGTGCCAGCTCACCCCGACAGGGGACCATGAACACTGAAGCTTTCTTT. It translates to CASSPRQGTMNTEAFF. J is TRBJ1-1 and V is TRBV18, with 8 bases aligning to TRBD1. This CDR3 is built from 16 residues. Germline loops: CDR1 KGHSH, CDR2 LQKENI. V shed 3 bases and J 0 bases; nucleotides not matched to a gene: 6.

A remark on this clone: Other DNA sequences in this sample translate to the same CDR3. The V gene is TRBV10-3, the J gene TRBJ2-2; 7 bases line up with TRBD2. This CDR3 spans 16 amino acids. Germline loops: CDR1 ENHRY, CDR2 SYGVKD. Trimming removed 0 bases from V and 0 bases from J; junction bases left unmatched: 1. Here the CDR3 DNA reads TGTGCCATCAGTGAGTCGCGGGGGACGAACACCGGGGAGCTGTTTTTT. This gives the protein CAISESRGTNTGELFF.

The chain combines TRBV9 with TRBJ2-3, with TRBD2 identical over 8 bases. Per the germline V gene, CDR1 is SGDLS and CDR2 is YYNGEE. Unmatched junction bases numbered 16, after V lost 4 bases and J lost 3 bases. There are 18 residues in the CDR3. The CDR3 reads CASSSSLLAGGLTDTQYF. The CDR3 coding sequence is TGTGCCAGCAGCTCCTCGTTGTTGGCGGGGGGCTTGACAGATACGCAGTATTTT.

The chain combines TRBV4-1 with TRBJ2-3, with 14 positions matching TRBD2. The CDR3 is 18 amino acids. Per germline, CDR1 MGHRA and CDR2 YSYEKL. V dropped 5 bases and J dropped 3; count of bases not matched to a gene: 10. The CDR3 DNA is TGCGCCAGCAGCTTCCGACTAGCGGGGGGGTGGGAGACAGATACGCAGTATTTT. Residues: CASSFRLAGGWETDTQYF.

The chain carries TRBV4-1 and TRBJ2-5; 8 bases are a match to TRBD1. V was pared by 0 bases and J by 2 bases, with 11 bases of the junction left unmatched. The CDR3 contains 18 residues. Germline V gene lookup returns CDR1 MGHRA and CDR2 YSYEKL. This CDR3 reads CASSQDPQGARLQETQYF. CDR3 sequence (DNA): TGCGCCAGCAGCCAAGATCCTCAGGGGGCTAGGCTACAAGAGACCCAGTACTTC.

This rearrangement joins TRBV6-5 to TRBJ2-2, with 7 bases that match TRBD1. J gave up 3 bases and V 6 bases, and 4 bases lay outside the gene matches. Germline lookup yields CDR1 MNHEY and CDR2 SVGAGI. This CDR3 comprises 14 residues. This chain's CDR3 is CASRPGTDTGELFF. For the CDR3, the DNA is TGTGCCAGCAGGCCCGGGACAGACACCGGGGAGCTGTTTTTT.

V is TRBV18 and J is TRBJ2-2, with 7 bases aligning to TRBD1. Per germline, CDR1 KGHSH and CDR2 LQKENI. This CDR3 has 14 amino acids. V gave up 7 bases and J gave up 0 bases; unmatched junction bases: 2. In DNA, the CDR3 is TGTGCCAGCTTGGGACAGCCGAACACCGGGGAGCTGTTTTTT. Encoded protein: CASLGQPNTGELFF.